Listed below are T cell receptor beta chains from one sample, sequenced in a study of control samples from healthy donors and cancer patients. Clones were read by immunoSEQ multiplex PCR, and TCRdb kept only the in-frame ones, dropping some. The profile shows 150,000 to 200,000 clones, over 85% of them singletons. The specimen was blood. These receptors were obtained from a man aged 18 to 30 in good health. CDR3s include the opening cysteine and the closing phenylalanine or tryptophan. A D gene is named only where the DNA matches it firmly. Clone size is not always given. Where it is, it says once, few, many or a class for expanded clones.

J gene: TRBJ1-4; clone size: -; D gene: -; V gene: TRBV5-6; CDR3 protein: CASSSSRGTNEKLFF; CDR3 DNA: TGTGCCAGCAGCTCTTCCAGGGGTACTAATGAAAAACTGTTTTTT
J gene: TRBJ2-1; clone size: -; D gene: TRBD1; V gene: TRBV27; CDR3 protein: CASSLGQGYHEQFF; CDR3 DNA: TGTGCCAGCAGTTTGGGACAGGGGTACCATGAGCAGTTCTTC
J gene: TRBJ1-4; clone size: -; D gene: -; V gene: TRBV18; CDR3 protein: CASSPGRGEKLFF; CDR3 DNA: TGTGCCAGCTCACCGGGCAGGGGTGAAAAACTGTTTTTT
J gene: TRBJ1-5; clone size: few; D gene: -; V gene: TRBV19; CDR3 protein: CASSTIWGTNQPQHF; CDR3 DNA: TGTGCCAGTAGTACCATTTGGGGGACCAATCAGCCCCAGCATTTT
J gene: TRBJ2-2; clone size: -; D gene: TRBD2; V gene: TRBV30; CDR3 protein: CAAKPGLAGSGELFF; CDR3 DNA: TGTGCCGCGAAACCGGGACTAGCGGGATCCGGGGAGCTGTTTTTT
J gene: TRBJ2-2; clone size: -; D gene: -; V gene: TRBV4-2; CDR3 protein: CASSQLVPARTNTGELFF; CDR3 DNA: TGTGCCAGCAGCCAATTAGTCCCTGCGAGAACGAACACCGGGGAGCTGTTTTTT
J gene: TRBJ1-5; clone size: -; D gene: TRBD1; V gene: TRBV19; CDR3 protein: CASRKTGGNQPQHF; CDR3 DNA: TGTGCCAGTAGGAAGACAGGGGGCAATCAGCCCCAGCATTTT
J gene: TRBJ1-4; clone size: -; D gene: TRBD1; V gene: TRBV5-5; CDR3 protein: CASSFYRGPNEKLFF; CDR3 DNA: TGTGCCAGCAGCTTCTACAGGGGGCCAAATGAAAAACTGTTTTTT
J gene: TRBJ2-3; clone size: -; D gene: -; V gene: TRBV14; CDR3 protein: CASSQARNFDYTDTQYF; CDR3 DNA: TGTGCCAGCAGCCAAGCCCGGAACTTTGATTACACAGATACGCAGTATTTT
J gene: TRBJ2-2; clone size: -; D gene: TRBD2; V gene: TRBV12-3/TRBV12-4; CDR3 protein: CASSRRGGGELFF; CDR3 DNA: TGTGCCAGCAGTCGACGGGGGGGCGGGGAGCTGTTTTTT
J gene: TRBJ2-6; clone size: once; D gene: -; V gene: TRBV9; CDR3 protein: CASSFRGHSGANVLTF; CDR3 DNA: TGTGCCAGCAGCTTCCGAGGACACTCTGGGGCCAACGTCCTGACTTTC
J gene: TRBJ2-7; clone size: -; D gene: -; V gene: TRBV2; CDR3 protein: CASKQGSVYEQYF; CDR3 DNA: TGTGCCAGCAAACAGGGTAGCGTCTACGAGCAGTACTTC
J gene: TRBJ2-5; clone size: -; D gene: TRBD2; V gene: TRBV2; CDR3 protein: CASREGRASLETQYF; CDR3 DNA: TGTGCCAGCAGGGAGGGGAGGGCCTCCTTAGAGACCCAGTACTTC
J gene: TRBJ1-3; clone size: -; D gene: TRBD1; V gene: TRBV29-1; CDR3 protein: CSVGTGFPNTIYF; CDR3 DNA: TGCAGCGTTGGGACAGGGTTTCCGAACACCATATATTTT
J gene: TRBJ2-3; clone size: -; D gene: -; V gene: TRBV20-1; CDR3 protein: CSVLRDTQYF; CDR3 DNA: TGCAGTGTACTAAGAGATACGCAGTATTTT
J gene: TRBJ2-7; clone size: -; D gene: TRBD1; V gene: TRBV5-6; CDR3 protein: CASSSTGTGAYEQYF; CDR3 DNA: TGTGCCAGCAGCTCTACCGGGACAGGGGCCTACGAGCAGTACTTC
J gene: TRBJ2-1; clone size: -; D gene: -; V gene: TRBV6-5; CDR3 protein: CASSREIYNEQFF; CDR3 DNA: TGTGCCAGCAGTCGCGAGATATACAATGAGCAGTTCTTC
J gene: TRBJ1-5; clone size: -; D gene: -; V gene: TRBV5-8; CDR3 protein: CASSLDRDQGQPQHF; CDR3 DNA: TGTGCCAGCAGCTTGGATAGGGACCAGGGTCAGCCCCAGCATTTT
J gene: TRBJ2-1; clone size: -; D gene: -; V gene: TRBV29-1; CDR3 protein: CSGVWRGTIDEQFF; CDR3 DNA: TGCAGCGGAGTCTGGCGGGGTACAATCGATGAGCAGTTCTTC
J gene: TRBJ2-1; clone size: once; D gene: -; V gene: TRBV7-8; CDR3 protein: CASSLGSLPRGDYNEQFF; CDR3 DNA: TGTGCCAGCAGCTTAGGCTCCCTCCCACGAGGAGATTACAATGAGCAGTTCTTC
J gene: TRBJ2-7; clone size: -; D gene: -; V gene: TRBV19; CDR3 protein: CASSIQTGGSYEQYF; CDR3 DNA: TGTGCCAGTAGTATACAGACAGGCGGCTCCTACGAGCAGTACTTC
J gene: TRBJ2-3; clone size: -; D gene: -; V gene: TRBV7-3; CDR3 protein: CASSPGTPTDTQYF; CDR3 DNA: TGTGCCAGCAGCCCCGGGACTCCTACAGATACGCAGTATTTT
J gene: TRBJ1-6; clone size: -; D gene: -; V gene: TRBV19; CDR3 protein: CASSLTWSSYNSPLHF; CDR3 DNA: TGTGCCAGTAGCCTTACATGGAGCTCCTATAATTCACCCCTCCACTTT
J gene: TRBJ2-7; clone size: -; D gene: TRBD1; V gene: TRBV5-1; CDR3 protein: CASSLRTGDRYEQYF; CDR3 DNA: TGCGCCAGCAGCTTGAGGACAGGGGATCGCTACGAGCAGTACTTC
J gene: TRBJ2-5; clone size: -; D gene: -; V gene: TRBV27; CDR3 protein: CASSRGAGREETQYF; CDR3 DNA: TGTGCCAGCAGTCGGGGAGCCGGAAGGGAGGAGACCCAGTACTTC
J gene: TRBJ1-1; clone size: -; D gene: TRBD1; V gene: TRBV5-1; CDR3 protein: CASSLLGQGAGTEAFF; CDR3 DNA: TGCGCCAGCAGCTTGCTAGGACAGGGGGCTGGAACTGAAGCTTTCTTT
J gene: TRBJ2-7; clone size: -; D gene: TRBD2; V gene: TRBV4-2; CDR3 protein: CASSQVGSGGASYEQYF; CDR3 DNA: TGTGCCAGCAGCCAAGTTGGTAGCGGGGGGGCGAGCTACGAGCAGTACTTC
J gene: TRBJ2-3; clone size: once; D gene: TRBD2; V gene: TRBV19; CDR3 protein: CASSRGGGKDTQYF; CDR3 DNA: TGTGCCAGTAGTCGGGGGGGAGGCAAAGATACGCAGTATTTT
J gene: TRBJ1-1; clone size: -; D gene: -; V gene: TRBV6-5; CDR3 protein: CASKRASESTEAFF; CDR3 DNA: TGTGCCAGCAAAAGGGCGAGCGAGAGCACTGAAGCTTTCTTT
J gene: TRBJ2-5; clone size: -; D gene: -; V gene: TRBV5-1; CDR3 protein: CASSATETQYF; CDR3 DNA: TGCGCCAGCAGCGCGACGGAGACCCAGTACTTC
J gene: TRBJ2-7; clone size: -; D gene: TRBD2; V gene: TRBV19; CDR3 protein: CASSDTGLAGYSYEQYF; CDR3 DNA: TGTGCCAGTAGCGATACGGGGCTAGCGGGGTACTCCTACGAGCAGTACTTC
J gene: TRBJ2-1; clone size: -; D gene: TRBD1; V gene: TRBV24-1; CDR3 protein: CATSDFGTANNEQFF; CDR3 DNA: TGTGCCACCAGTGATTTCGGGACAGCGAACAATGAGCAGTTCTTC
J gene: TRBJ2-1; clone size: -; D gene: -; V gene: TRBV30; CDR3 protein: CAWSLLTATLGNEQFF; CDR3 DNA: TGTGCCTGGAGCCTCCTCACTGCTACTCTGGGGAATGAGCAGTTCTTC
J gene: TRBJ2-2; clone size: -; D gene: TRBD1; V gene: TRBV25-1; CDR3 protein: CASSEDRGRGELFF; CDR3 DNA: TGTGCCAGCAGTGAAGACAGGGGGCGCGGGGAGCTGTTTTTT
J gene: TRBJ2-2; clone size: -; D gene: -; V gene: TRBV4-1; CDR3 protein: CASSPRAGELFF; CDR3 DNA: TGCGCCAGCAGCCCGAGGGCCGGGGAGCTGTTTTTT
J gene: TRBJ1-5; clone size: -; D gene: TRBD1; V gene: TRBV6-1; CDR3 protein: CASSERTGAFRDQPQHF; CDR3 DNA: TGTGCCAGCAGTGAAAGGACAGGGGCTTTTAGGGATCAGCCCCAGCATTTT
J gene: TRBJ1-5; clone size: -; D gene: -; V gene: TRBV2; CDR3 protein: CASGRGLGNQPQHF; CDR3 DNA: TGTGCCAGCGGGCGGGGGTTGGGCAATCAGCCCCAGCATTTT
J gene: TRBJ1-2; clone size: once; D gene: -; V gene: TRBV19; CDR3 protein: CASSMKRDSSEGYTF; CDR3 DNA: TGTGCCAGTAGTATGAAAAGGGACTCGTCAGAGGGCTACACCTTC
J gene: TRBJ2-1; clone size: -; D gene: -; V gene: TRBV7-2; CDR3 protein: CASSLQPANEQFF; CDR3 DNA: TGTGCCAGCAGCCTGCAGCCAGCCAATGAGCAGTTCTTC
J gene: TRBJ1-3; clone size: -; D gene: TRBD1; V gene: TRBV5-5; CDR3 protein: CASSLRPRQGSGNTIYF; CDR3 DNA: TGTGCCAGCAGCCTTCGGCCGAGACAGGGCTCTGGAAACACCATATATTTT
J gene: TRBJ1-3; clone size: -; D gene: -; V gene: TRBV9; CDR3 protein: CASSGRPATGSGNTIYF; CDR3 DNA: TGTGCCAGCAGCGGCCGGCCGGCGACCGGGTCTGGAAACACCATATATTTT
J gene: TRBJ1-1; clone size: -; D gene: TRBD1; V gene: TRBV5-1; CDR3 protein: CASSLLGQVSDTEAFF; CDR3 DNA: TGCGCCAGCAGCTTGTTAGGACAGGTTAGCGACACTGAAGCTTTCTTT
J gene: TRBJ1-1; clone size: -; D gene: TRBD1; V gene: TRBV29-1; CDR3 protein: CSVTSRGANTEAFF; CDR3 DNA: TGCAGCGTTACCAGCAGGGGGGCGAACACTGAAGCTTTCTTT